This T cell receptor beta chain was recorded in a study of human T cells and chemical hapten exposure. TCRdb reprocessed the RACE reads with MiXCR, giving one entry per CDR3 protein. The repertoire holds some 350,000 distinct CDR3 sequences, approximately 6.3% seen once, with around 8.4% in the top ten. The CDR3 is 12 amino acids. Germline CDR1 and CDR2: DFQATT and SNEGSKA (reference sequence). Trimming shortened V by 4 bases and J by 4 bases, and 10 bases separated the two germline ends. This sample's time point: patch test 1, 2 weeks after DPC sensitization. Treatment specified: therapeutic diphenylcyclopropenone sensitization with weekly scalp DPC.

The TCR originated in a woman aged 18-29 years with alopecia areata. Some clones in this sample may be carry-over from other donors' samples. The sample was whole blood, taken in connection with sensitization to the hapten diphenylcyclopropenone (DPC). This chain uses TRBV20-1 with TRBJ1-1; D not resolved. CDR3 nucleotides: TGCAGTGCTACTCGACGGGGCACTGAAGCTTTCTTT. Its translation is CSATRRGTEAFF.